Reported below is one T cell receptor beta chain. This record belongs to a study of blood T cell repertoires in COVID-19. The CDR3 covers 14 residues. Germline lookup yields CDR1 LGHDT and CDR2 YNNKEL (reference sequence). V lost 6 bases, J lost 1 base, and 12 bases lay in between. Profiling relied on immunoSEQ multiplex PCR, and the TCRdb table lists in-frame clones only, not all of them. The repertoire holds 150,000 to 200,000 clones, with roughly 83% as singletons. The chain employs TRBV3-1 (or the pseudogene TRBV3-2) and TRBJ1-1, with D perhaps matching TRBD1 (6 bases). Specimen: peripheral blood. The TCR was taken from a woman in her forties with COVID-19, enrolled during active disease. The CDR3 sequence: CASSRTTGNTEAFF. CDR3 nucleotides: TGTGCCAGCAGTCGCACGACAGGGAACACTGAAGCTTTCTTT.